A single sample gave rise to the 8 T cell receptor beta chains below, sequenced in a study of blood T cells in healthy people across ages. The authors ran a second PCR of about 7 to 11 cycles using a sample-barcoded 5' primer and a J-beta primer mix. TCRdb recomputed calls from the 5' RACE reads with MiXCR, one row per CDR3 protein. The profile covers hundreds of thousands of distinct CDR3 sequences, with 40% to 45% appearing a single time and around 30% taken by the ten largest. The sample consisted of blood. These receptor sequences come from a man older than 75 in good health.

This clonotype was detected only a few times. The rearrangement links TRBV28 to TRBJ1-5; 7 nucleotides agree with TRBD1. The V and J ends lost 6 bases and 3 bases, in that order; junction bases with no gene match: 5. Germline V gene lookup returns CDR1 MDHEN and CDR2 SYDVKM. CDR3 size: 14 residues. The CDR3 DNA reads TGTGCCAGCAGACAGACAGGGAACAATCAGCCCCAGCATTTT. It encodes CASRQTGNNQPQHF.

The chain combines TRBV12-5 with TRBJ1-5; D unclear. Germline values: CDR1 LGHNT, CDR2 FRNRAP. The length of the CDR3 is 13 residues. V was shortened by 5 bases and J by 5 bases, with 10 bases between the two germline ends. The CDR3 loop reads CASGRQSDQPQHF. CDR3 nucleotide sequence: TGTGCTAGTGGTAGGCAGAGCGATCAGCCCCAGCATTTT.

This clonotype appeared a few times. This rearrangement joins TRBV7-3 to TRBJ2-1; 7 nucleotides match TRBD2. The CDR3 consists of 13 residues. Trimming cost V 4 bases and J 9 bases; bases outside gene matches: 6. Per the germline V gene, CDR1 is SGHTA and CDR2 is FQGTGA. CDR3 nucleotide sequence: TGTGCCAGCAGCTACGGACTAGACGGTGAGCAGTTCTTC. Its translation: CASSYGLDGEQFF.

The CDR3 sequence: CASGQPGGFDNYGYTF. CDR3 nucleotide sequence: TGCGCCAGTGGGCAGCCAGGGGGCTTCGATAACTATGGCTACACCTTC. The V gene is TRBV10-2, the J gene TRBJ1-2; TRBD1 agrees at 8 bases. The J segment lost 1 base and the V segment lost 9 bases, leaving 13 bases of the junction unmatched. Germline V gives CDR1 WSHSY, CDR2 SAAADI. This CDR3 region has 16 residues.

This clonotype was counted at least ten times. The V gene is TRBV29-1, the J gene TRBJ2-7; TRBD2 is a possible D gene (7 bases). Germline CDR1 is SQVTM and CDR2 is ANQGSEA. Trimming took 4 bases from V and 12 from J, leaving 19 bases between them. The CDR3 consists of 12 residues. CDR3 nucleotide sequence: TGCAGCGTTGGGGGGGGCGGAAGAGCAGTGTACTTC. Amino acids: CSVGGGGRAVYF.

This chain connects TRBV19 to TRBJ2-7; D might be TRBD1 (6 bases). Trimming cost V 6 bases and J 4 bases, with 16 bases left between them. The CDR3 sequence is 14 residues long. The germline CDR1 and CDR2 sequences are LNHDA and SQIVND (reference sequence). The CDR3 DNA is TGTGCCAGTAGAGTCGACAGGTGGCGGTACGAGCAGTACTTC. It yields the protein CASRVDRWRYEQYF. Full variable domain (outside the CDR3, taken from reference TRBV19 and TRBJ2-7): DGGITQSPKYLFRKEGQNVTLSCEQNLNHDAMYWYRQDPGQGLRLIYYSQIVNDFQKGDIAEGYSVSREKKESFPLTVTSAQKNPTAFYLCASRVDRWRYEQYFGPGTRLTVT.

A note on this clonotype: A much larger clone differs by one base, so this may be a read error. This chain joins TRBV6-6 and TRBJ2-7, with TRBD1 matching 10 bases. Germline CDR1 MNHNY, CDR2 SVGAGI (reference sequence). The CDR3 covers 14 residues. The CDR3 nucleotides read TGTGTCAGCAGGGGACAGGGGAACTCCTACGAGCAGTACTTC. As protein: CVSRGQGNSYEQYF.

This clonotype has more than one count but fewer than ten. The chain recombines TRBV7-2 with TRBJ2-5; D may be TRBD2 (7 bases). The CDR3 extends over 14 amino acids. Germline assignment: CDR1 SGHTA and CDR2 FQGNSA. Between the trimmed V and J ends, which lost 7 bases and 5 bases, there was a span of 17 bases. CDR3 residues: CASNSKGGGETQYF. CDR3 nucleotides: TGTGCCAGCAACAGTAAGGGAGGGGGGGAGACCCAGTACTTC.